This T cell receptor (beta chain) was captured by sequencing in a study of control samples from healthy donors and cancer patients. Measured with immunoSEQ multiplex PCR; TCRdb has only the in-frame clones, and not every one. The table lists about 150,000 clones, 80% to 95% of them singletons, with more than 5% in the top ten. CDR1 and CDR2 from the germline V gene are SGHRS and YFSETQ. V was pared by 4 bases and J by 0 bases, with 15 bases between. The CDR3 runs 16 residues. The rearrangement links TRBV5-1 to TRBJ2-3; the D gene is possibly TRBD2 (6 bases). The specimen sequenced was blood. The TCR originated in a man aged 18 to 30 in good health. Here the CDR3 reads CASSPRLGGSTDTQYF. CDR3 in DNA: TGCGCCAGCAGCCCTCGTTTGGGGGGTAGCACAGATACGCAGTATTTT.